This TCR beta chain was sequenced for a study of T cell responses to AZD1222 COVID-19 vaccine. To note about this clone: As yet, its antigen is unknown.

Study results and caveats: Only after the peak T cell response were repertoires sampled.

The method was immunoSEQ multiplex PCR; TCRdb's version includes in-frame clones alone and lacks a portion of them. The sample yields approximately 52,000 clones, approximately 86% seen once. Germline V CDR1 and CDR2: MDHEN, SYDVKM. The CDR3 length is 17 residues. V dropped 2 bases and J dropped 1; count of bases not matched to a gene: 3. This sample comprised peripheral blood, obtained 28 days after the second AZD1222 dose. This receptor was taken from an adult who received the AZD1222 COVID-19 vaccine. This chain links TRBV28 with TRBJ2-2; TRBD2 agrees at 11 bases. The CDR3 region has the DNA TGTGCCAGCAGTTTACCGGGACTAGCGGAGAACACCGGGGAGCTGTTTTTT. This gives the protein CASSLPGLAENTGELFF.